The present entry profiles one T cell receptor (beta chain) with its context. Its antigen is as yet unknown. TCRdb ran MiXCR on the 5' RACE reads and lists one entry per CDR3 protein. The sample has 700,000 to 1,000,000 distinct CDR3 sequences; about an eighth are singletons. This CDR3 is 14 amino acids long. J lost 6 bases, V lost 4 bases, and 6 bases had no gene match. Germline V gene sequence: CDR1 SGHRS, CDR2 YFSETQ. The source of the sample is a study of CD8 T cells in ankylosing spondylitis. Broader study findings: Ankylosing spondylitis blood seemed to carry a telltale TCR beta motif made of seven or eight highly homologous variants.

V is TRBV5-1 and J is TRBJ1-2, with 10 bases matching TRBD1. Sequenced: blood, either unsorted or a sorted T cell fraction (not recorded which). The receptor was derived from a male donor with ankylosing spondylitis. The CDR3 bases are TGCGCCAGCAGCGCCTCCGGGACAGGGGATGGCTACACCTTC. It codes for CASSASGTGDGYTF. The full variable domain, in which reference TRBV5-1 and TRBJ1-2 provide the parts outside the CDR3, is KAGVTQTPRYLIKTRGQQVTLSCSPISGHRSVSWYQQTPGQGLQFLFEYFSETQRNKGNFPGRFSGRQFSNSRSEMNVSTLELGDSALYLCASSASGTGDGYTFGSGTRLTVV.